This TCR beta chain was profiled in a study of T cell responses to AZD1222 COVID-19 vaccine. As concerns this clone: Its antigen is undetermined.

Trimming stripped 7 bases from V and 4 bases from J, with 8 bases between. The CDR3 is 11 residues long. Notes on the study in general: At baseline, seropositivity was found in only six or seven AZD1222 recipients. Most donors were white British, females outnumbered males, and clonal diversity was possibly underestimated. Reports say nearly half of spike-specific TCRs go after unmutated variant regions. Sampling that yielded the repertoires occurred only after the peak T cell response.

Generated by immunoSEQ multiplex PCR, the TCRdb table keeps only in-frame clones and is missing some. The sample has around 120,000 clones, roughly 90% seen once; the top ten hold 11%. The TCR comes from an adult in good health. V is TRBV12-3 or TRBV12-4 and J is TRBJ2-7; the D call may be TRBD1 or TRBD2 (5 bases each). Sequencing was performed on peripheral blood, taken on day 0 of MenACWY control vaccination. The CDR3 reads CASKGTYEQYF. In DNA form, the CDR3 reads TGTGCCAGCAAGGGGACGTACGAGCAGTACTTC.